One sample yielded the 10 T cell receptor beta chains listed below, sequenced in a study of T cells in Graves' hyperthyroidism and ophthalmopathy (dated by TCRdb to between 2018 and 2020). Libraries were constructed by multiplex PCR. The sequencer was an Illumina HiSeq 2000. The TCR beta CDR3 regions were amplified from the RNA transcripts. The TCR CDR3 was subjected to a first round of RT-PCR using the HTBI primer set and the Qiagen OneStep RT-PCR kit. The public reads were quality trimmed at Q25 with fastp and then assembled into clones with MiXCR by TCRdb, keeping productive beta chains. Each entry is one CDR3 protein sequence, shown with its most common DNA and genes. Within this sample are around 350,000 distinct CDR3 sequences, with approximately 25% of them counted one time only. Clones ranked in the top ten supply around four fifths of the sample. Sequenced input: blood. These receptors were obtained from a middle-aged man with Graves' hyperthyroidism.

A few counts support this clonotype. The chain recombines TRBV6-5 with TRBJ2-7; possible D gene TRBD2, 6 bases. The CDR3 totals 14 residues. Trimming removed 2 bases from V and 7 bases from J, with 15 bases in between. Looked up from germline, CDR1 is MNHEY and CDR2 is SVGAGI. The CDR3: CASSYDGSAQEQYF. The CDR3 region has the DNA TGTGCCAGCAGTTACGACGGGAGCGCTCAGGAGCAGTACTTC.

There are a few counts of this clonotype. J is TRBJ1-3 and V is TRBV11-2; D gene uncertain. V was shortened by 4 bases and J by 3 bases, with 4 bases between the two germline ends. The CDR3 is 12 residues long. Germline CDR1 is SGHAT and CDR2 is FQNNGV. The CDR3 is CASSSIGNTIYF. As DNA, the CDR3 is TGTGCCAGCAGCTCGATTGGAAACACCATATATTTT.

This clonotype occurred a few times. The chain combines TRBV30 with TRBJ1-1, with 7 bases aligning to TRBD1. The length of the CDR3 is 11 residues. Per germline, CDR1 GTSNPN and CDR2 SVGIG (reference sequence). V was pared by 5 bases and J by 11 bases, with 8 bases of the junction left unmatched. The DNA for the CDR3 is TGTGCCTGGTTAGACAGGGCCTGGGCTTTCTTT. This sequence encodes CAWLDRAWAFF.

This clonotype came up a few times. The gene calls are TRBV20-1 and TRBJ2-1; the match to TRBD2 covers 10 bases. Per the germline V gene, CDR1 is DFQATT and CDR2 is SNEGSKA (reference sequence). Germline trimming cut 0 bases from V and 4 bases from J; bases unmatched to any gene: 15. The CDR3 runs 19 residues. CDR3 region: CSAREFGRVRTSGYNEQFF. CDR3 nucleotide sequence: TGCAGTGCTAGAGAGTTTGGTCGGGTAAGGACTAGCGGTTACAATGAGCAGTTCTTC.

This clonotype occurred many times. In DNA form, the CDR3 reads TGTGCCAGCAGATATAACCGGGGACTAGCGGGAGTATCAAATGAGCAGTTCTTC. This sequence encodes CASRYNRGLAGVSNEQFF. This chain connects TRBV28 to TRBJ2-1; 14 nucleotides agree with TRBD2. The germline gives CDR1 MDHEN, CDR2 SYDVKM. CDR3 size: 18 residues. Germline trimming cut 6 bases from V and 7 bases from J; bases unmatched to any gene: 14.

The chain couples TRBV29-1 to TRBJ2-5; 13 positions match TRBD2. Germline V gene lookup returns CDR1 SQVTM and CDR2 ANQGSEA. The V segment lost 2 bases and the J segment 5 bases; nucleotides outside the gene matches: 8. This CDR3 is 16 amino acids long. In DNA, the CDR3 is TGCAGCGTTGAAAAATCACTAGCGGGAGGGGATGAGACCCAGTACTTC. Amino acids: CSVEKSLAGGDETQYF.

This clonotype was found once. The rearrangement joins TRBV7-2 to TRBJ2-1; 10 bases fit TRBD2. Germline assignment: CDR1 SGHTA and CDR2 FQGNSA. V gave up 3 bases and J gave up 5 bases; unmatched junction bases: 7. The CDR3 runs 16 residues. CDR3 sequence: CASSFAGTSANNEQFF. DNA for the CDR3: TGTGCCAGCAGCTTCGCCGGGACTAGCGCAAACAATGAGCAGTTCTTC. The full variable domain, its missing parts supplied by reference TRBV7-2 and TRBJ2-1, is GAGVSQSPSNKVTEKGKDVELRCDPISGHTALYWYRQSLGQGLEFLIYFQGNSAPDKSGLPSDRFSAERTGGSVSTLTIQRTQQEDSAVYLCASSFAGTSANNEQFFGPGTRLTVL.

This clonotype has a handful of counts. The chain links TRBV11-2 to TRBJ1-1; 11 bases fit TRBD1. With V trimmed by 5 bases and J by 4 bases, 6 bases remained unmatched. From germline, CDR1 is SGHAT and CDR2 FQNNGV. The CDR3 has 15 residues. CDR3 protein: CASSHPGQGGTEAFF. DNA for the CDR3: TGTGCCAGCAGCCACCCGGGACAGGGGGGCACTGAAGCTTTCTTT.

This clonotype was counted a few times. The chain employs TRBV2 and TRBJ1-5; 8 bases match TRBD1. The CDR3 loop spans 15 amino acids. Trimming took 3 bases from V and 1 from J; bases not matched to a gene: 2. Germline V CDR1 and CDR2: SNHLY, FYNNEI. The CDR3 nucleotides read TGTGCCAGCAGTGAGCAGGGGGCAAGCAATCAGCCCCAGCATTTT. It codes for CASSEQGASNQPQHF.

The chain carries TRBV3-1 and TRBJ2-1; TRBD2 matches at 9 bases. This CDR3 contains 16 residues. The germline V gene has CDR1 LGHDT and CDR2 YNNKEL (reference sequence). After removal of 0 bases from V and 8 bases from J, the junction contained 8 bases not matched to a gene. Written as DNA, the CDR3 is TGTGCCAGCAGCCAAGAAATCCAGCGGGAGGATCATGAGCAGTTCTTC. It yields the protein CASSQEIQREDHEQFF.